This TCR beta chain was recovered during a study of shared clonotypes between healthy human individuals. Germline CDR1 reads SGHAT; CDR2 reads FQNNGV. CDR3 size: 15 residues. V shed 6 bases, J shed 4 bases, and the junction held 10 bases outside the gene matches. Study-wide results and limits: Between several donors, naive CD4 clonotypes were shared at a level of about 5%. Exclusively blood specimens were collected; tissue repertoires likely differ.

About this clone: Its antigen is still unknown.

The assay ran at deep level. Using immunoSEQ multiplex PCR, the repertoire was profiled, and TCRdb retains in-frame clones only, with some absent. This sample has about 2.3 million clones, with 85% to 95% found just once. What was sequenced was naive CD4+ T cells from PBMCs. Regarding subset: CD45RA+ positively selected. The receptor's source is a man aged 18 to 30 in good health. Some clones in this sample may be carry-over from other donors' samples. The V and J genes are TRBV11-2 and TRBJ2-7; 9 bases line up with TRBD2. The CDR3 nucleotides read TGTGCCAGCAGGTCCGGGACTAGCCGACTTTACGAGCAGTACTTC. Translated: CASRSGTSRLYEQYF.